This T cell receptor (beta chain) was observed in a study of T cell responses to AZD1222 COVID-19 vaccine. Overall study results and limits: Two AZD1222 doses significantly raised spike-specific TCR breadth and depth over controls.

Only in-frame clones appear in the TCRdb table, and some are missing; sequencing was by immunoSEQ multiplex PCR. The table lists some 50,000 clones, about 87% of them singletons. As regards this clone: The target antigen is unknown.

Trimming stripped 0 bases from V and 8 bases from J, with 14 bases between. Germline V lookup: CDR1 SGDLS, CDR2 YYNGEE. This CDR3 has 14 residues. The TCR sequence derives from an adult who received the AZD1222 COVID-19 vaccine. Sequencing was performed on peripheral blood, taken 28 days after the second AZD1222 dose. The V and J genes are TRBV9 and TRBJ1-2; no clear D. The CDR3 nucleotides are TGTGCCAGCAGCGTAGATTCCGCTTTGAGCGGCTACACCTTC. Translating gives CASSVDSALSGYTF. The full variable domain, its missing parts supplied by reference TRBV9 and TRBJ1-2, is DSGVTQTPKHLITATGQRVTLRCSPRSGDLSVYWYQQSLDQGLQFLIQYYNGEERAKGNILERFSAQQFPDLHSELNLSSLELGDSALYFCASSVDSALSGYTFGSGTRLTVV.